The sequence of this TCR beta chain was determined in a study of T cells in Graves' hyperthyroidism and ophthalmopathy. Study results and caveats: Ophthalmopathy got predicted by the model a median 6.5 months before its onset.

The study excluded patients with uncontrolled infection, other autoimmune disease, pregnancy or lactation. TCR beta CDR3 sequences were amplified from RNA transcripts. The TCR CDR3 was amplified in a first-round RT-PCR using the HTBI primer set. MiXCR, applied by TCRdb to the multiplex PCR reads, yields one record per CDR3 protein. The table records fewer than 400,000 distinct CDR3 sequences, over 15% of them present only once. This clonotype has at least ten counts. Its antigen remains unidentified. CDR1 and CDR2 from the germline V gene are ENHRY and SYGVKD. J gave up 2 bases and V 3 bases, and 7 bases lay outside the gene matches. The CDR3 has 16 residues.

The receptor comes from a man aged 25 to 40 with Graves' hyperthyroidism. The sequenced sample was blood. The V gene is TRBV10-3, the J gene TRBJ2-5; 9 bases match TRBD2. The DNA of the CDR3 is TGTGCCATCAGTGAACCCGGACTAGCGATACAAGAGACCCAGTACTTC. It translates to CAISEPGLAIQETQYF.